This TCR beta chain appears in the sequencing data of a study of CD8+ T cells in alopecia areata (dated by TCRdb to 2017 to 2018). Context from the whole study: Treated patients were enrolled in an open-label pilot trial of oral tofacitinib at 5 to 10 mg twice daily for moderate-to-severe alopecia areata. Biopsies were taken from tofacitinib-treated patients at baseline and at 4 and 24 weeks of treatment, and a later scalp biopsy was taken in several of the tofacitinib-treated patients. immunoSEQ multiplex PCR using 35 Vbeta forward primers and 13 Jbeta reverse primers was used to amplify TCRbeta CDR3 regions. High-throughput TCRbeta sequencing was used to examine T cell clonal expansion in alopecia areata in both the C3H/HeJ mouse model and human patients. Scalp clonality was compared across normal scalp (n=4), patchy alopecia areata scalp (n=8), and alopecia totalis/universalis scalp (n=8). The SALT score, which quantifies the percentage of affected scalp surface area, was used to measure disease severity in treated patients. On the human side, TCRbeta sequencing was run on scalp tissue and on sorted CD4+ and CD8+ peripheral blood T cells from healthy controls and from alopecia areata patients with either patchy or totalis/universalis disease. Patients stayed on tofacitinib for 6 to 18 months and then had 6 months of follow-up off drug so that delayed response and recurrence could be assessed. RNA was obtained with the PAXgene miRNA kit for fixed scalp, the miRNeasy kit for PBMCs, and the RNeasy kit for mouse skin.

Overall study outcomes, separate from this receptor: Because the treated cohort was small and had only one nonresponder, larger studies are needed to examine links between baseline CD8+ expansion and response. Scalp TCR repertoire analysis is complicated because resident alphabeta T cells in normal human skin are also sequenced, whereas mouse skin is dominated by gammadelta T cells. With tofacitinib, both scalp clonality and the number of expanded CD8+ clones among the top 100 scalp clones went down significantly. During tofacitinib treatment, many expanded lesional clones remained in scalp and blood, and this persistence may partly explain relapse after treatment is stopped. Compared with normal scalp, lesional scalp, particularly in alopecia totalis/universalis, had higher clonality and more expanded CD8+ clones, which suggests antigenic drive. Shared TCR sequences between patients were less evident than in mice, which may be partly attributable to HLA diversity in the patient population.

Per the germline V gene, MNHNS is the CDR1 and SASEGT is the CDR2. The cysteine opens and the phenylalanine closes a CDR3 of 15 amino acids. CDR3 DNA only is kept here, 45 bases in frame from base 1. The germline ends are 16 bases apart after V is trimmed by 3 bases and J by 5 bases. Details on this clone: The specificity of this receptor is unknown. No base quality values were provided; no much bigger clone lies one nucleotide off.

The sample's treatment or condition label is to be understood as: oral pan-JAK inhibitor, 5-10 mg twice daily. Lesional scalp punch biopsies and peripheral blood were obtained from alopecia areata patients. PBMCs were separated by density centrifugation and stained for CD3, CD4 and CD8, after which CD4+ and CD8+ T cells were sorted on a FACSAria. Library prep was done by the immunoSEQ multiplex PCR assay. For TCR sequencing, RNA was extracted from every sample and reverse transcribed into cDNA to serve as template. First-strand cDNA was synthesized using SuperScript III with a 2:1 mix of oligo-dT and random hexamers. A synthetic immune receptor repertoire was used to measure amplification bias, and any remaining bias was corrected computationally. Per the authors' processing: Raw reads were preprocessed to remove errors, and CDR3 was defined according to IMGT conventions as the region from the conserved cysteine to phenylalanine. Clonality was computed by normalizing Shannon entropy by log2 of the number of productive unique TCRs and subtracting the result from 1. Scalp TCRbeta sequences were cross-referenced with sorted blood CD4 and CD8 repertoires so that the CD4 or CD8 identity of scalp clones could be inferred. TCRdb took this table from immuneACCESS and kept in-frame rearrangements with V and J called. Such tables lack part of the clones; where checked against another copy, unresolved V genes explain under half of the gap, and the rest is unexplained. The D gene and trimming were derived from the DNA, and the V and J assignments and clone size from that table. This sample is represented by about 180,000 clones; about 51% of them were singletons. The top ten constitute over 9.5% of the sample.

The receptor was derived from a human donor with alopecia areata. This sequence uses TRBV6-1 and TRBJ2-5, with TRBD2 as a weak D call on 5 bases. The material sequenced was CD8+ T cells sorted from blood, taken at week 52, from a patient treated with tofacitinib. The DNA is as follows: TGTGCCAGCAGTGAGGAGGACGGACTCTGGGAGACCCAGTACTTC. Translated, it reads CASSEEDGLWETQYF.